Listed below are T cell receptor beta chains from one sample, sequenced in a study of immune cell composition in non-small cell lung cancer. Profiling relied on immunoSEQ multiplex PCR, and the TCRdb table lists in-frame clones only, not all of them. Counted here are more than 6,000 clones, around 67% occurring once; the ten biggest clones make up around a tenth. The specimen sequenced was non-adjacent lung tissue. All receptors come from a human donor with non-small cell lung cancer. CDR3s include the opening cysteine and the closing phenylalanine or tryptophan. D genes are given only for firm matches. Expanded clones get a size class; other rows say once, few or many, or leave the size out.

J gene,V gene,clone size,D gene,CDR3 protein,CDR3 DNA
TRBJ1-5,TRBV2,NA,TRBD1,CASRRQGMGNQPQHF,TGTGCCAGCAGGAGACAGGGGATGGGCAATCAGCCCCAGCATTTT
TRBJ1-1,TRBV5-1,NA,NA,CASSLSSGNTEAFF,TGCGCCAGCAGCTTGTCCTCAGGGAACACTGAAGCTTTCTTT
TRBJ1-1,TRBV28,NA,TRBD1,CASSSGTGRTEAFF,TGTGCCAGCAGTTCCGGGACAGGGAGGACTGAAGCTTTCTTT
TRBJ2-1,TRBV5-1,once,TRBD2,CASSLFSGGAGNEQFF,TGCGCCAGCAGCCTTTTTAGCGGGGGGGCCGGTAATGAGCAGTTCTTC
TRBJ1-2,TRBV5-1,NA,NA,CASSLARNGYTF,TGCGCCAGCAGCCTAGCTAGGAATGGCTACACCTTC
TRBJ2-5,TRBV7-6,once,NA,CASSSNRDYQETQYF,TGTGCCAGCAGCTCAAACCGGGACTACCAAGAGACCCAGTACTTC
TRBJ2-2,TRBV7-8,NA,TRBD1,CASSLDRGYTGELFF,TGTGCCAGCAGCTTAGACAGGGGTTACACCGGGGAGCTGTTTTTT
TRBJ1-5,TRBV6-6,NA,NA,CASSNDRNQPQHF,TGTGCCAGCAGTAACGACAGGAATCAGCCCCAGCATTTT
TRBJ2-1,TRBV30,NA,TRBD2,CAWSVFLAGGPSYNEQFF,TGTGCCTGGAGTGTATTCCTAGCGGGGGGGCCCTCCTACAATGAGCAGTTCTTC
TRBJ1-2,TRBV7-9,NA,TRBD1,CASSSRQGWRYGYTF,TGTGCCAGCAGCTCACGACAGGGGTGGCGGTATGGCTACACCTTC
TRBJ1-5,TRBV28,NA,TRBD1,CASSTRTGGPQHF,TGTGCCAGCAGCACCCGTACAGGGGGGCCCCAGCATTTT
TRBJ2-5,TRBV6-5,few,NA,CASSYSPQWETQYF,TGTGCCAGCAGTTACTCGCCACAGTGGGAGACCCAGTACTTC
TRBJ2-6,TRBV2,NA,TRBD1,CASSGNRGPGGANVLTF,TGTGCCAGCAGTGGTAATAGGGGGCCAGGTGGGGCCAACGTCCTGACTTTC
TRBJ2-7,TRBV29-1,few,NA,CSVRTASNYEQYF,TGCAGCGTCCGGACAGCTAGCAATTACGAGCAGTACTTC
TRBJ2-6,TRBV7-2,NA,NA,CASSLAAQGSSGANVLTF,TGTGCCAGCAGCTTAGCGGCGCAGGGGTCTTCTGGGGCCAACGTCCTGACTTTC
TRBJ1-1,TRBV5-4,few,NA,CASSQDQNTEAFF,TGTGCCAGCAGCCAGGATCAGAACACTGAAGCTTTCTTT
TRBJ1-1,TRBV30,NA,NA,CAWSASSPQGRGTEAFF,TGTGCCTGGAGTGCATCTTCGCCGCAGGGTAGAGGCACTGAAGCTTTCTTT
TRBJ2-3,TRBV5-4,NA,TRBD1,CASSFGTGRLDTQYF,TGTGCCAGCAGCTTTGGGACAGGTCGATTGGATACGCAGTATTTT
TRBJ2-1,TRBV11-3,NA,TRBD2,CASRTSGRAGSNEQFF,TGTGCCAGCAGGACTAGCGGGAGGGCCGGGTCCAATGAGCAGTTCTTC
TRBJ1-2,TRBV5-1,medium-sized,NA,CASSSGRDGYTF,TGCGCCAGCAGCTCGGGGAGGGATGGCTACACCTTC
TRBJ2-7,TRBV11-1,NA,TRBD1,CASSLEGGGYEQYF,TGTGCCAGCAGCTTAGAAGGGGGCGGCTACGAGCAGTACTTC
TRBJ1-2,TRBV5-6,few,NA,CASSLGPTNPYGYTF,TGTGCCAGCAGCTTGGGGCCAACAAACCCCTATGGCTACACCTTC
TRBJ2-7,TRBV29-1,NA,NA,CSVESGLEGYEQYF,TGCAGCGTTGAATCGGGGTTGGAAGGGTACGAGCAGTACTTC
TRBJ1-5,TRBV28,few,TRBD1,CASSIQGGNQPQHF,TGTGCCAGCAGTATACAGGGGGGCAATCAGCCCCAGCATTTT
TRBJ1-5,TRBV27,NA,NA,CASSPTGPSNQPQHF,TGTGCCAGCAGTCCAACAGGTCCAAGCAATCAGCCCCAGCATTTT
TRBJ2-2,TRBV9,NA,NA,CASSLHTGELFF,TGTGCCAGCAGCCTTCACACCGGGGAGCTGTTTTTT
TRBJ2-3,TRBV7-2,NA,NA,CASSLDSSDTQYF,TGTGCCAGCAGCTTGGACTCTTCAGATACGCAGTATTTT
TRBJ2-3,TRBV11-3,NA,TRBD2,CASSQRSPGGRAGDTQYF,TGTGCCAGCAGCCAACGCTCACCTGGCGGGAGGGCCGGAGATACGCAGTATTTT
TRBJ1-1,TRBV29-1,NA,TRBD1,CSVEGQGAFTEAFF,TGCAGCGTTGAAGGACAGGGGGCTTTCACTGAAGCTTTCTTT
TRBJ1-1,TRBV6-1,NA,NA,CASSPRGSVTEAFF,TGTGCCAGCAGCCCCCGAGGATCAGTCACTGAAGCTTTCTTT
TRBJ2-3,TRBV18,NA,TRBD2,CASSPMSSGSRADTQYF,TGTGCCAGCTCACCAATGTCTAGCGGGAGTCGTGCAGATACGCAGTATTTT
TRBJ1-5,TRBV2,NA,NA,CASSEARQGQPQHF,TGTGCCAGCAGTGAAGCGCGCCAGGGCCAGCCCCAGCATTTT
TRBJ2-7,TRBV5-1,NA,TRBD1,CASSRGQGYYEQYF,TGCGCCAGCAGCCGGGGACAGGGGTACTACGAGCAGTACTTC
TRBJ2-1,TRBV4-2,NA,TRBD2,CASSQGGGGRNEQFF,TGTGCCAGCAGCCAAGGGGGCGGGGGGAGGAATGAGCAGTTCTTC
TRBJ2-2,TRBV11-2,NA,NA,CASSPSFGSITGELFF,TGTGCCAGCAGCCCTTCGTTTGGTAGCATCACCGGGGAGCTGTTTTTT
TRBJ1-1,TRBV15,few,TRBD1,CATSRGTGRVNTEAFF,TGTGCCACCAGCAGAGGGACAGGGAGGGTGAACACTGAAGCTTTCTTT
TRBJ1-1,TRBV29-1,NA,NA,CSGRTGLSVYTEAFF,TGCAGCGGGAGAACAGGGTTGTCGGTCTACACTGAAGCTTTCTTT
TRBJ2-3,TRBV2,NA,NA,CASSLSSVVDTQYF,TGTGCCAGCAGTCTGTCTAGCGTGGTAGATACGCAGTATTTT
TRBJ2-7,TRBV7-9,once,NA,CASSWTIYEQYF,TGTGCCAGCAGCTGGACAATCTACGAGCAGTACTTC
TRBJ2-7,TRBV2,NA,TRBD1,CASSDPGQGAGEQYF,TGTGCCAGCAGTGACCCGGGACAGGGGGCTGGCGAGCAGTACTTC
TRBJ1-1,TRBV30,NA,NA,CAWTRTTEAFF,TGTGCCTGGACGCGAACCACTGAAGCTTTCTTT
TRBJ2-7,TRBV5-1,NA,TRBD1,CASRKGAHEQYF,TGCGCCAGCAGGAAGGGGGCCCACGAGCAGTACTTC
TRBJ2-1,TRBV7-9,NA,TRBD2,CASSSRMGLASYNEQFF,TGTGCCAGCAGCTCAAGAATGGGACTAGCTTCCTACAATGAGCAGTTCTTC
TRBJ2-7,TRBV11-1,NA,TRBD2,CASSPGGGLAAEQYF,TGTGCCAGCAGCCCCGGGGGGGGACTAGCCGCCGAGCAGTACTTC
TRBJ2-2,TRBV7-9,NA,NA,CASSHLAGSNTGELFF,TGTGCCAGCAGCCACCTGGCAGGCTCGAACACCGGGGAGCTGTTTTTT